This T cell receptor beta chain was profiled in a study of shared clonotypes between healthy human individuals. Assay execution proceeded at the deep level. Some clones are missing from TCRdb's copy, which holds only in-frame ones; the method was immunoSEQ multiplex PCR. In the table there are more than 2 million clones, about 93% of which are singletons. CD45RO negativity and positive selection for CCR7 defined naive CD8 cells, a population that excluded terminally differentiated effector memory CD45RA+ cells. General study findings and limits: Rarefaction demonstrated incomplete sorted-subset sequencing despite large depth. Among non-shared clonotypes, generation probabilities were lower than among those shared by all four donors. Larger estimated richness was generally seen in naive subsets than in memory subsets.

This CDR3 comprises 17 residues. The germline V and J ends were trimmed by 5 bases and 5 bases, with 23 bases remaining between them. Germline-derived CDR1 and CDR2 are MNHEY and SMNVEV (reference sequence). In regard to this clone: What it binds is unknown.

This chain connects TRBV27 to TRBJ2-3; either TRBD1 or TRBD2 may fit D (5 bases each). This TCR derives from a man in his late teens or twenties in good health. Some clones in this sample may be carry-over from other donors' samples. Sequencing used naive CD8+ T cells from PBMCs. DNA for the CDR3: TGTGCCAGCAGTCCCCTCTTGGGCAGGGAGAAAAAAGATACGCAGTATTTT. It encodes CASSPLLGREKKDTQYF.